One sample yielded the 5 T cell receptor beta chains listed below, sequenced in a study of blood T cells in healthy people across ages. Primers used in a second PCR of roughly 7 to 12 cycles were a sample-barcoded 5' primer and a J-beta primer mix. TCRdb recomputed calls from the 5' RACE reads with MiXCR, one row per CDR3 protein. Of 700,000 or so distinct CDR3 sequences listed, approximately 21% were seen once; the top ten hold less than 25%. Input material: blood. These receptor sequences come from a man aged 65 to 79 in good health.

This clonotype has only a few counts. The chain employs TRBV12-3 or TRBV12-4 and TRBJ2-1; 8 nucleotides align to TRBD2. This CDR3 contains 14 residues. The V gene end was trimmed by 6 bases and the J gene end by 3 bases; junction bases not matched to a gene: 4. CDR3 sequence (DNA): TGTGCCAGCAGACTAGCGGACGACTACAATGAGCAGTTCTTC. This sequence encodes CASRLADDYNEQFF.

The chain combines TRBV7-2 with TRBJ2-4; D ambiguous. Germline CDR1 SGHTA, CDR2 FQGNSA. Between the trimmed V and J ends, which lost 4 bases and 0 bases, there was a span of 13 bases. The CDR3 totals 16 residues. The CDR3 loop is CASSSLGIQAKNIQYF. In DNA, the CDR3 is TGTGCCAGCAGCTCTCTGGGGATCCAAGCCAAAAACATTCAGTACTTC. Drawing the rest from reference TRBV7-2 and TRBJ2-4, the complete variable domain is GAGVSQSPSNKVTEKGKDVELRCDPISGHTALYWYRQSLGQGLEFLIYFQGNSAPDKSGLPSDRFSAERTGGSVSTLTIQRTQQEDSAVYLCASSSLGIQAKNIQYFGAGTRLSVL.

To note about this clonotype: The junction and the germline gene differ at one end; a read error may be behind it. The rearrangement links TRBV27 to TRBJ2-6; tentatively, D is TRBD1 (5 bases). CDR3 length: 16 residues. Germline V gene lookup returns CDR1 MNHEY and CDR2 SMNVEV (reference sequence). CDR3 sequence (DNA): TGTGCCAGCAGTTTTGTAGGGGCAACTGGGGCCAACATCCTGACTTTC. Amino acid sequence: CASSFVGATGANILTF.

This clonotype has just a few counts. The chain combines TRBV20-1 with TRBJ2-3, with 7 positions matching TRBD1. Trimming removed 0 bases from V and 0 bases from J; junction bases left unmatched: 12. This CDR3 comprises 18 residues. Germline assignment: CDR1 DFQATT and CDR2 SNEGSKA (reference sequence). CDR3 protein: CSARERQGSPSSTDTQYF. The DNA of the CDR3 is TGCAGTGCTAGAGAACGACAGGGTTCACCTTCTAGCACAGATACGCAGTATTTT.

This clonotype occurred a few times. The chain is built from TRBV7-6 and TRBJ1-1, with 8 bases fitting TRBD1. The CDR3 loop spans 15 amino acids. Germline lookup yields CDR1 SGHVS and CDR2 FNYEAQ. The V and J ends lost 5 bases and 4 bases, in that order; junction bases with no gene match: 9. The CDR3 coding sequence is TGTGCCAGCAGCGATACAGGGGGGCTTGGCACTGAAGCTTTCTTT. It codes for CASSDTGGLGTEAFF. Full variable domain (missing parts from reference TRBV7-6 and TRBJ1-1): GAGVSQSPRYKVTKRGQDVALRCDPISGHVSLYWYRQALGQGPEFLTYFNYEAQQDKSGLPNDRFSAERPEGSISTLTIQRTEQRDSAMYRCASSDTGGLGTEAFFGQGTRLTVV.